These 5 T cell receptor beta chains were all obtained from the same sample, sequenced in a study of vaccination and CD4 T cells after COVID-19 (dated by TCRdb to between 2021 and 2023). Read against the paper, the sample's treatment or condition label means: approximately nine-day PBMC culture with coronavirus spike peptide pools or control peptides (ViraFEST assay). For these receptors, no antigen is known. The method behind the library was PCR. Sequencing instrument: Illumina iSeq 100. DNA from cultured CD4+ T cells underwent TCR sequencing with the Oncomine TCR Beta short-read assay at the Johns Hopkins FTIC core. In TCRdb, the public reads were trimmed at Q25 with fastp and aligned with MiXCR, with productive beta chains retained. Rows merge per CDR3 protein into single entries with the most common DNA and genes. The sample contains some 12,000 distinct CDR3 sequences, under 35% of them found a single time. Together, the top ten hold about 13% of the sample.

The sample in question was CD4+ T cells from blood, cultured in vitro, obtained after SARS-CoV-2 vaccination. These receptor sequences come from a human donor who had recovered from COVID-19.

This clonotype was detected a few times. The gene calls are TRBV6-1 and TRBJ2-1; D is perhaps TRBD2 (5 bases). CDR1 MNHNS and CDR2 SASEGT come from the germline V gene. The CDR3 has 13 residues. V lost 6 bases and J lost 2, with 8 bases in between. In nucleotides, the CDR3 is TGTGCCAGCAGACTAGAAGCCTACAATGAGCAGTTCTTC. It translates to CASRLEAYNEQFF.

V is TRBV10-3 and J is TRBJ1-5; TRBD1 might be the D (5 bases). This CDR3 comprises 16 residues. V was trimmed by 3 bases and J by 3 bases, leaving 15 bases between them. Germline V gene data show CDR1 as ENHRY and CDR2 as SYGVKD. The DNA for the CDR3 is TGTGCCATCAGTGAATCAGGGCAGGGAATCAATCAGCCCCAGCATTTT. Translation: CAISESGQGINQPQHF.

The gene calls are TRBV14 and TRBJ1-2; perhaps TRBD1 as D (6 bases). V lost 7 bases and J 4 bases, leaving 16 bases between the germline ends. The CDR3 is 14 residues long. Germline assignment: CDR1 SGHDN and CDR2 FVKESK. CDR3 amino acids: CASTDSRGGYGYTF. DNA of the CDR3: TGTGCCAGCACCGATTCCCGAGGGGGCTATGGCTACACCTTC. The whole variable domain, remainder taken from reference TRBV14 and TRBJ1-2, is EAGVTQFPSHSVIEKGQTVTLRCDPISGHDNLYWYRRVMGKEIKFLLHFVKESKQDESGMPNNRFLAERTGGTYSTLKVQPAELEDSGVYFCASTDSRGGYGYTFGSGTRLTVV.

This sequence joins TRBV6-1 and TRBJ2-1; D perhaps matches TRBD2 (6 bases). The CDR3 length is 15 residues. Per germline, CDR1 MNHNS and CDR2 SASEGT. Trimming stripped 6 bases from V and 5 bases from J, with 17 bases between. The CDR3 here is CASSLTIGRDNEQFF. The CDR3 DNA sequence: TGTGCCAGCAGCCTCACTATCGGGAGAGACAATGAGCAGTTCTTC.

J is TRBJ2-7 and V is TRBV28, with D maybe TRBD1 (6 bases). Germline V gene sequence: CDR1 MDHEN, CDR2 SYDVKM. There are 14 residues in the CDR3. The V end lost 5 bases, the J end lost 5 bases, and 16 bases lay between the germline ends. The CDR3 is CASSPYRVSHEQYF. CDR3 in DNA: TGTGCCAGCAGTCCTTACAGGGTCAGCCACGAGCAGTACTTC.